Included here is one T cell receptor beta chain sequence, with context. The sample originates from a study of CD8 T cells in Susac syndrome. The RNA, about 0.45 to 1 ug, was put through reverse transcription using random hexamers. TCRdb passed the immunoSEQ multiplex PCR reads through MiXCR, listing each CDR3 protein once. The sample records approximately 120,000 distinct CDR3 sequences, 85% to 95% being singletons. Germline CDR1 and CDR2: SQVTM and ANQGSEA. This CDR3 contains 14 residues. The germline V and J ends were trimmed by 7 bases and 1 base, with 16 bases remaining between them. Healthy donors served as the controls. They were matched for age and sex.

This TCR came from a human donor in good health. Input material: CD8+ T cells from PBMCs. This rearrangement joins TRBV29-1 to TRBJ1-1; no clear D gene. CDR3: CSAKSREGNTEAFF. CDR3 nucleotides: TGCAGCGCCAAGAGTCGGGAGGGGAACACTGAAGCTTTCTTT.